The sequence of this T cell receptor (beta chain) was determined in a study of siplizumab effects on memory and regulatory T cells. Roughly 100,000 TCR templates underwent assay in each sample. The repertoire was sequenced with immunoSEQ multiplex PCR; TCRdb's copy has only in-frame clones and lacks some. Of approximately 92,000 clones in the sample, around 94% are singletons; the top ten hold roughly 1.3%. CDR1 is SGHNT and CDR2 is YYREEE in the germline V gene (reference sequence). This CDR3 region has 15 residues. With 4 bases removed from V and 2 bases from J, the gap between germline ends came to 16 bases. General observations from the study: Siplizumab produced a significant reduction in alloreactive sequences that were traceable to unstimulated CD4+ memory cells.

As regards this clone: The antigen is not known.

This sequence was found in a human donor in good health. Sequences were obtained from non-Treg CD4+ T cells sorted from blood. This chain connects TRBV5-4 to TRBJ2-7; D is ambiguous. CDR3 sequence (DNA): TGTGCCAGCAGCCAAGAAGCCAAGGCCCCCTACGAGCAGTACTTC. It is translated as CASSQEAKAPYEQYF.